This TCR beta chain was retrieved from a study of cytomegalovirus exposure and HLA in healthy donors. CDR3 length: 15 residues. The germline V gene encodes CDR1 SEHNR and CDR2 FQNEAQ (reference sequence). V lost 7 bases, J lost 2 bases, and 4 bases stayed unmatched. 13 Jbeta primers and 60 Vbeta primers were used for the PCR. The repertoire was sequenced with immunoSEQ multiplex PCR; TCRdb's copy has only in-frame clones and lacks some. This table holds approximately 71,000 clones, less than 80% found once. The chain couples TRBV7-9 to TRBJ2-7; 14 bases agree with TRBD2. The sequence derives from a woman aged 40 to 50 in good health and CMV-seropositive. The sequenced material came from PBMCs. CDR3 in amino acids: CASIRTSGGTYEQYF. The CDR3 nucleotides read TGTGCCAGCATCAGGACTAGCGGGGGGACCTACGAGCAGTACTTC.